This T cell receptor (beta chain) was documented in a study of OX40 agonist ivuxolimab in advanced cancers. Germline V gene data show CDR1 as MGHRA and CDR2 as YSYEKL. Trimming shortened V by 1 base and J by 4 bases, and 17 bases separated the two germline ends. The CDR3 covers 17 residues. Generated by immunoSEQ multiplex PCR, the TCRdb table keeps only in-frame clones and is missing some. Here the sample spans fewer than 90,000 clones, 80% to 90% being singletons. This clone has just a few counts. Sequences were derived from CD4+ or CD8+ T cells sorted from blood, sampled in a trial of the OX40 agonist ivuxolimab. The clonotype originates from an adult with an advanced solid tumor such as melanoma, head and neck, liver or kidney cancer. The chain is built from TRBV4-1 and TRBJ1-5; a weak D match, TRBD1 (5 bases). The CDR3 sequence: CASSQGPPRQRNQPQHF. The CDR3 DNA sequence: TGCGCCAGCAGCCAAGGCCCCCCACGACAGAGAAATCAGCCCCAGCATTTT.